The rows below give T cell receptor beta chains drawn from one sample of a study of shared clonotypes between healthy human individuals. The repertoire was sequenced with immunoSEQ multiplex PCR; TCRdb's copy has only in-frame clones and lacks some. The sample lists 2 million to 2.5 million clones, about 95% occurring once. Sequenced material: naive CD8+ T cells sorted from blood. The receptors here all came from a man between 18 and 35 years old in good health. CDR3s include the opening cysteine and the closing phenylalanine or tryptophan. Clone size is given for some rows only: seen once, a few or many times, or a class if the clone is expanded.

- | TRBV28 | CASSLSPLYEQYF
- | TRBV5-1 | CASSPEMDEKLFF
- | TRBV4-1 | CASSQGPPGTTGAEQFF
- | TRBV5-5 | CASSFVLGVQEQYF
few | TRBV7-3 | CASSFGQGYEQYF
- | TRBV29-1 | CSVERIPRDGYTF
- | TRBV10-3 | CAIREREFGTDTQYF
- | TRBV6-1 | CASSVIAGGLESTDTQYF
- | TRBV4-2 | CASSQGGVRDSTGELFF
- | TRBV6-1 | CAGSEGSYEQYF
- | TRBV28 | CASSFGYYEQYF
- | TRBV10-1 | CASSVGPNTEAFF
- | TRBV4-3 | CASSQEKVSGEKLFF
- | TRBV29-1 | CSVERDTGEAFF
- | TRBV25-1 | CASSDGGSYNSPLHF
- | TRBV6-1 | CASRKQGYEQYF
- | TRBV10-3 | CAINREETYEQYF
- | TRBV27 | CASSPGQSYEQYF
- | TRBV14 | CASSPLGRRGSYEQYF